These 27 T cell receptor beta chains originate from one sample sequenced in a study of blood T cell repertoires in COVID-19. Clones were sequenced by immunoSEQ multiplex PCR, and TCRdb holds only the in-frame ones, with some missing. This sample has tens of thousands of clones; around 90% occur once, and the top ten carry about 4.9%. The sequencing sample was made of peripheral blood. All receptors derive from a man in his fifties or sixties with acute or convalescent COVID-19.

J is TRBJ1-4 and V is TRBV2; 7 nucleotides line up with TRBD1. In germline, CDR1 is SNHLY, CDR2 FYNNEI. The CDR3 extends over 15 amino acids. Trimming cost V 7 bases and J 8 bases; bases outside gene matches: 13. The CDR3 reads CASKPKTGSGEKLFF. The DNA of the CDR3 is TGTGCCAGCAAGCCCAAGACAGGGTCTGGAGAAAAACTGTTTTTT.

The chain has TRBV6-5 and TRBJ1-5; possible D gene TRBD1, 5 bases. Germline CDR1 reads MNHEY; CDR2 reads SVGAGI. V was pared by 4 bases and J by 0 bases, with 13 bases between. This CDR3 spans 16 amino acids. The CDR3 reads CASSFRQSYSNQPQHF. CDR3 DNA: TGTGCCAGCAGTTTTCGACAGTCGTATAGCAATCAGCCCCAGCATTTT.

This clone has only one observation. The chain has TRBV30 and TRBJ2-3; 10 bases align to TRBD1. Looked up from germline, CDR1 is GTSNPN and CDR2 is SVGIG (reference sequence). V was clipped by 3 bases and J by 4 bases; unmatched bases: 19. The CDR3 runs 19 residues. As DNA, the CDR3 is TGTGCCTGGAGGAGAAGGCGAGACAGGGGGCCGGTGTCTGCAGATACGCAGTATTTT. It specifies CAWRRRRDRGPVSADTQYF.

This clone was observed a single time. J is TRBJ2-2 and V is TRBV3-1 (or the pseudogene TRBV3-2); 10 nucleotides line up with TRBD2. V lost 2 bases and J lost 8; bases outside the gene matches: 5. The length of the CDR3 is 15 residues. The V gene's germline CDR1 is LGHDT and CDR2 YNNKEL (reference sequence). The CDR3 sequence: CASSQFLAGAGELFF. In DNA form, the CDR3 reads TGTGCCAGCAGCCAATTTCTAGCGGGAGCAGGGGAGCTGTTTTTT.

The chain carries TRBV7-9 and TRBJ2-7, with 14 positions matching TRBD2. Germline V CDR1 and CDR2: SEHNR, FQNEAQ (reference sequence). The CDR3 extends over 18 amino acids. The junction had 9 bases not matched to a gene; V was cut back by 5 bases and J by 0 bases. In DNA, the CDR3 is TGTGCCAGCAGCCCCCCGTGGACTAGCGGGAGGATCTCCTACGAGCAGTACTTC. Its protein product is CASSPPWTSGRISYEQYF.

The genes are TRBV5-1 and TRBJ1-6; D might be TRBD1 (6 bases). Germline CDR1 SGHRS, CDR2 YFSETQ. Trimming removed 4 bases at V and 6 bases at J, with 17 bases between. CDR3 length: 16 amino acids. The CDR3 sequence: CASSHSLNRANSPLHF. In DNA, the CDR3 is TGCGCCAGCAGCCACAGCCTAAACAGGGCTAATTCACCCCTCCACTTT.

This clone was detected only once. The V gene is TRBV27, the J gene TRBJ2-3; 8 bases are a match to TRBD2. From germline, CDR1 is MNHEY and CDR2 SMNVEV (reference sequence). J lost 0 bases, V lost 2 bases, and 7 bases had no gene match. The CDR3 is 17 residues long. CDR3 in amino acids: CASSLRWAGGSTDTQYF. In nucleotides, the CDR3 is TGTGCCAGCAGTTTAAGGTGGGCGGGGGGTAGCACAGATACGCAGTATTTT.

This clone was counted a single time. The J gene is TRBJ2-7, the V gene TRBV7-6; the D gene is possibly TRBD1 (6 bases). Trimming pared 2 bases from V and 0 bases from J, leaving 26 bases between. This CDR3 comprises 20 residues. CDR1 is SGHVS and CDR2 is FNYEAQ in the germline V gene. Here the CDR3 DNA reads TGTGCCAGCAGCTTAAAAAGGGGCAGGGGAGTAAGGGTTCCCTCCTACGAGCAGTACTTC. Protein: CASSLKRGRGVRVPSYEQYF.

The gene calls are TRBV3-1 (or the pseudogene TRBV3-2) and TRBJ2-1; 9 bases line up with TRBD2. J gave up 5 bases and V 4 bases, and 6 bases lay outside the gene matches. Per the germline V gene, CDR1 is LGHDT and CDR2 is YNNKEL (reference sequence). The CDR3 has 15 amino acids. CDR3 nucleotide sequence: TGTGCCAGCAGCCTTAGCGGGAGTGGGGACAATGAGCAGTTCTTC. Amino acids: CASSLSGSGDNEQFF.

The sample holds one count of this clone. V usage is TRBV2 and J usage is TRBJ1-2; TRBD1 agrees at 7 bases. The V gene's germline CDR1 is SNHLY and CDR2 FYNNEI. With 6 bases clipped from V and 1 base from J, the junction kept 5 bases outside the gene matches. This CDR3 comprises 14 residues. CDR3 DNA: TGTGCCAGCAGGGCAAGACAGGGTAACTATGGCTACACCTTC. The encoded protein is CASRARQGNYGYTF. Combining the CDR3 with reference TRBV2 and TRBJ1-2 gives the whole variable domain EPEVTQTPSHQVTQMGQEVILRCVPISNHLYFYWYRQILGQKVEFLVSFYNNEISEKSEIFDDQFSVERPDGSNFTLKIRSTKLEDSAMYFCASRARQGNYGYTFGSGTRLTVV.

This clone was counted once. The chain links TRBV10-1 to TRBJ2-1; TRBD1 might be the D (6 bases). The germline V gene encodes CDR1 WNHNN and CDR2 SYGVQD (reference sequence). CDR3 size: 12 residues. V lost 3 bases to trimming and J lost 6 bases, with 6 bases between them. CDR3 coding DNA: TGCGCCAGCAGTGAACAGGGCAATGAGCAGTTCTTC. Encoded protein: CASSEQGNEQFF.

The chain is built from TRBV2 and TRBJ2-1; D perhaps matches TRBD2 (6 bases). The germline gives CDR1 SNHLY, CDR2 FYNNEI. Trimming stripped 4 bases from V and 2 bases from J, with 12 bases between. The CDR3 runs 15 residues. For the CDR3, the DNA is TGTGCCAGCAGTGGAGGGAGGACCGCCTACAATGAGCAGTTCTTC. Its protein is CASSGGRTAYNEQFF.

V usage is TRBV5-1 and J usage is TRBJ2-1; D is unresolved. The CDR3 is 14 amino acids. In germline, CDR1 is SGHRS, CDR2 YFSETQ. V lost 0 bases and J lost 9, with 13 bases in between. DNA of the CDR3: TGCGCCAGCAGCTTGGGTCCTCCTTCCTCTGAGCAGTTCTTC. Translation: CASSLGPPSSEQFF.

The chain is built from TRBV3-1 (or the pseudogene TRBV3-2) and TRBJ1-6; possibly TRBD1 for D (6 bases). Germline CDR1 LGHDT, CDR2 YNNKEL (reference sequence). The CDR3 sequence is 17 residues long. Trimming removed 4 bases from V and 0 bases from J, with 13 bases in between. CDR3 protein: CASSRGTGSSYNSPLHF. Here the CDR3 DNA reads TGTGCCAGCAGCCGTGGAACAGGGAGCTCCTATAATTCACCCCTCCACTTT.

This chain uses TRBV6-1 with TRBJ1-5; D call uncertain. The V and J ends lost 3 bases and 3 bases respectively, with 9 bases between them. CDR1 and CDR2 (germline): MNHNS, SASEGT. This CDR3 spans 14 amino acids. CDR3 region: CASSDRLLNQPQHF. The CDR3 DNA follows: TGTGCCAGCAGTGATAGACTGCTCAATCAGCCCCAGCATTTT.

The chain uses TRBV7-9 and TRBJ2-7; D is unresolved. Germline CDR1 reads SEHNR; CDR2 reads FQNEAQ (reference sequence). This CDR3 comprises 14 residues. Between the trimmed V and J ends, which lost 2 bases and 0 bases, there was a span of 8 bases. The CDR3, as DNA: TGTGCCAGCAGCTTATCACAGTCCTCCTACGAGCAGTACTTC. Translation: CASSLSQSSYEQYF.

The chain carries TRBV4-3 and TRBJ2-1, with unresolved D. Germline V lookup: CDR1 LGHNA, CDR2 YSLEER. The CDR3 runs 15 residues. The V gene lost 1 base and the J gene lost 3 bases, with 10 bases spanning the gap. In DNA, the CDR3 is TGCGCCAGCAGCCAAGTCGGAGAGATCTACAATGAGCAGTTCTTC. This sequence encodes CASSQVGEIYNEQFF.

This clone was counted once. The V call is TRBV9, the J call TRBJ2-7, with 9 positions matching TRBD2. The length of the CDR3 is 16 residues. Germline V gives CDR1 SGDLS, CDR2 YYNGEE. V was clipped by 0 bases and J by 1 base; unmatched bases: 5. The CDR3 sequence is CASSVDVLAGSYEQYF. The CDR3 DNA sequence: TGTGCCAGCAGCGTAGATGTGCTAGCGGGATCCTACGAGCAGTACTTC.

This clone has just one count. This sequence joins TRBV5-1 and TRBJ1-1; the D gene is possibly TRBD1 (6 bases). V lost 1 base to trimming and J lost 4 bases, with 11 bases between them. Germline loops: CDR1 SGHRS, CDR2 YFSETQ. The length of the CDR3 is 14 residues. CDR3 residues: CASSLRGGGTEAFF. The DNA of the CDR3 is TGCGCCAGCAGCTTGAGGGGAGGGGGCACTGAAGCTTTCTTT. Full variable domain (missing parts from reference TRBV5-1 and TRBJ1-1): KAGVTQTPRYLIKTRGQQVTLSCSPISGHRSVSWYQQTPGQGLQFLFEYFSETQRNKGNFPGRFSGRQFSNSRSEMNVSTLELGDSALYLCASSLRGGGTEAFFGQGTRLTVV.

This chain joins TRBV29-1 and TRBJ1-2, with a possible D match to TRBD1 (6 bases). Germline CDR1 is SQVTM and CDR2 is ANQGSEA. This CDR3 region has 16 residues. The V end lost 1 base, the J end lost 4 bases, and 19 bases lay between the germline ends. This chain's CDR3 is CSVEVLSGAVGYGYTF. DNA of the CDR3: TGCAGCGTTGAAGTATTGTCAGGGGCGGTCGGCTATGGCTACACCTTC.

The chain combines TRBV7-8 with TRBJ1-5; D is ambiguous. Trimming took 5 bases from V and 5 from J, leaving 10 bases between them. The germline gives CDR1 SGHVS, CDR2 FQNEAQ. This CDR3 spans 13 amino acids. DNA of the CDR3: TGTGCCAGCAGCGGTAGAATCGATCAGCCCCAGCATTTT. Translating it yields CASSGRIDQPQHF.

The rearrangement links TRBV11-3 to TRBJ1-1; TRBD1 matches 7 bases. V trimming: 1 base; J trimming: 5 bases; junction bases outside the gene matches: 13. This CDR3 is built from 17 residues. Germline CDR1 and CDR2: SGHNT and YENEEA. CDR3 DNA: TGTGCCAGCAGCTTAGGTGGGACAGCCCAGAGAAGGACTGAAGCTTTCTTT. Amino acid sequence: CASSLGGTAQRRTEAFF.

The rearrangement uses TRBV5-5 and TRBJ2-1; TRBD2 aligns across 14 bases. CDR3 size: 16 residues. CDR1 and CDR2 from the germline V gene are SGHKS and YYEKEE (reference sequence). V lost 2 bases, J lost 5 bases, and 3 bases stayed unmatched. CDR3 in DNA: TGTGCCAGCAGCTTTGGGACTAGCGGGGGAGACAATGAGCAGTTCTTC. It codes for CASSFGTSGGDNEQFF.

The rearrangement joins TRBV6-5 to TRBJ2-2; TRBD1 agrees at 7 bases. The CDR3 length is 14 residues. Per the germline V gene, CDR1 is MNHEY and CDR2 is SVGAGI. The V gene end was trimmed by 6 bases and the J gene end by 7 bases; junction bases not matched to a gene: 8. The CDR3 spells CASRHRQGIGELFF. The CDR3 DNA reads TGTGCCAGCAGACACAGACAGGGTATCGGGGAGCTGTTTTTT.

This clone was detected only once. The chain links TRBV6-1 to TRBJ1-1, with 7 nucleotides matching TRBD1. J lost 3 bases, V lost 7 bases, and 11 bases had no gene match. This CDR3 comprises 15 residues. CDR1 MNHNS and CDR2 SASEGT come from the germline V gene. CDR3 residues: CASTPSTGRDTEAFF. In nucleotides, the CDR3 is TGTGCCAGCACCCCTTCGACAGGGCGTGACACTGAAGCTTTCTTT.

The CDR3 region is CASSNPGPRYYGYTF. DNA for the CDR3: TGTGCCAGCAGCAATCCAGGGCCCCGATACTATGGCTACACCTTC. This rearrangement joins TRBV6-5 to TRBJ1-2, with a possible D match to TRBD1 (5 bases). V was cut by 6 bases and J by 3 bases, with 17 bases left in between. The CDR3 length is 15 residues. CDR1 is MNHEY and CDR2 is SVGAGI in the germline V gene.

The chain combines TRBV29-1 with TRBJ2-7, with 8 bases fitting TRBD1. Germline lookup yields CDR1 SQVTM and CDR2 ANQGSEA. The CDR3 runs 15 residues. The V segment lost 6 bases and the J segment 0 bases; nucleotides outside the gene matches: 10. The DNA for the CDR3 is TGCAGCGTAACCTCCGACAGGGGAATCTCCTACGAGCAGTACTTC. Translating it yields CSVTSDRGISYEQYF.